Below, 4 T cell receptor beta chains from the same sample are listed, as sequenced in a study of blood T cell repertoires in COVID-19 (dated by TCRdb to the early 2020s). Libraries were constructed by the immunoSEQ multiplex PCR assay. TCRdb carries this immuneACCESS record with in-frame sequences only. Its versions omit some clonotypes, under half of them owing to an unresolved V gene in the studies checked, with the rest unexplained. For this sample there are roughly 230,000 clones; around 87% appear just once. Of the sample, roughly 2% is held by the ten largest clones. Sequenced sample: peripheral blood. The origin of the receptors is a woman aged 60-75 years with COVID-19, enrolled during active disease.

The chain has TRBV7-6 and TRBJ1-1; 7 nucleotides line up with TRBD1. The CDR3 sequence is 15 residues long. After removal of 1 base from V and 5 bases from J, the junction contained 7 bases not matched to a gene. CDR1 and CDR2 from the germline V gene are SGHVS and FNYEAQ. The CDR3 DNA sequence: TGTGCCAGCAGCTTAGGGGCAACAGGGGAGACTGAAGCTTTCTTT. Translating it yields CASSLGATGETEAFF.

V and J are TRBV2 and TRBJ2-1; tentatively, D is TRBD2 (7 bases). The CDR3 totals 15 residues. Trimming cost V 11 bases and J 2 bases, with 19 bases left between them. Germline CDR1 and CDR2: SNHLY and FYNNEI. CDR3 sequence: CAHQLGGGTYNEQFF. Written as DNA, the CDR3 is TGTGCCCATCAATTAGGCGGGGGCACCTACAATGAGCAGTTCTTC.

The chain carries TRBV2 and TRBJ1-2; no reliable D call. The germline V gene encodes CDR1 SNHLY and CDR2 FYNNEI. The CDR3 consists of 13 residues. Between the trimmed V and J ends, which lost 6 bases and 0 bases, there was a span of 8 bases. CDR3 sequence: CASSAAANYGYTF. CDR3 DNA: TGTGCCAGCAGCGCTGCAGCTAACTATGGCTACACCTTC.

The J gene is TRBJ1-3, the V gene TRBV5-4, with D perhaps matching TRBD1 (5 bases). The CDR3 length is 14 residues. Trimming took off 4 bases at V and 3 bases at J, with 11 bases between the two ends. CDR1 and CDR2 from the germline V gene are SGHNT and YYREEE (reference sequence). The DNA of the CDR3 is TGTGCCAGCAGCCCAGCGGGGGGTGGAAACACCATATATTTT. This encodes CASSPAGGGNTIYF.